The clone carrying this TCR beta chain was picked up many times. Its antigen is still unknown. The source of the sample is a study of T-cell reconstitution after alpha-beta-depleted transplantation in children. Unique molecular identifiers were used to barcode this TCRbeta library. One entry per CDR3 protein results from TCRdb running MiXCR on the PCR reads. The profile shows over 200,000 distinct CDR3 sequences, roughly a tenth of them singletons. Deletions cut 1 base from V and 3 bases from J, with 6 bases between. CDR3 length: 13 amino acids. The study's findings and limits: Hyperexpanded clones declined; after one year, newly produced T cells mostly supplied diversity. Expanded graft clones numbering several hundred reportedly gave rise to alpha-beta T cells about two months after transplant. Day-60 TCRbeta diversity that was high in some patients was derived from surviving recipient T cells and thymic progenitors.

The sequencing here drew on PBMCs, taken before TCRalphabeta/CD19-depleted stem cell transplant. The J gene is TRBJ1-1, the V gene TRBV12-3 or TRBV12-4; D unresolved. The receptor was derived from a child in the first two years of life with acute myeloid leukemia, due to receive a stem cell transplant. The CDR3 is CASSLGRDTEAFF. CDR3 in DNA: TGTGCCAGCAGTTTAGGACGGGACACTGAAGCTTTCTTT.